These T cell receptor beta chains were read from a single sample in a study of vaccination effects on CD4 cells after COVID-19. The table came from immunoSEQ multiplex PCR; TCRdb's copy has only in-frame clones and leaves some out. This table has around 50,000 clones, approximately 65% appearing once. These TCRs are of unknown antigen specificity. The material was CD4+ T cells from PBMCs cultured without peptide, obtained before COVID-19 vaccination. These receptors were taken from a human donor who received a COVID-19 vaccine. The CDR3 runs from the conserved cysteine through the conserved F or W. Each record gives: CDR3 length, J gene, V gene, D gene, clone size, CDR3 protein, CDR3 DNA. D genes are given only for firm matches. Clone size is stated in some rows and not others, as once, few, many or a class when expanded.

12 TRBJ1-1 TRBV3-1/TRBV3-2 NA few CASSQPTGGAFF TGTGCCAGCAGCCAGCCCACAGGTGGGGCTTTCTTT
15 TRBJ2-4 TRBV2 NA NA CASTNLSFAKNIQYF TGTGCCAGCACCAACCTGTCTTTCGCTAAAAACATTCAGTACTTC
14 TRBJ2-7 TRBV5-5 NA few CASSPGPQAYEQYF TGTGCCAGCAGCCCCGGACCTCAGGCCTACGAGCAGTACTTC
15 TRBJ1-5 TRBV23-1 TRBD1 NA CASSPQQGDDQPQHF TGCGCCAGCAGTCCCCAGCAGGGGGACGATCAGCCCCAGCATTTT
14 TRBJ1-3 TRBV9 NA NA CASSVGGTGNTIYF TGTGCCAGCAGCGTAGGGGGAACTGGAAACACCATATATTTT
15 TRBJ2-1 TRBV4-1 TRBD2 NA CASSELAGTFNEQFF TGCGCCAGCAGCGAGCTAGCGGGGACTTTCAATGAGCAGTTCTTC
16 TRBJ1-2 TRBV18 TRBD1 NA CASSPNWDRENYGYTF TGTGCCAGCTCACCGAACTGGGACAGAGAGAACTATGGCTACACCTTC
17 TRBJ1-6 TRBV2 NA NA CASSDPGRSSYNSPLHF TGTGCCAGCAGTGACCCTGGCAGAAGCTCCTATAATTCACCCCTCCACTTT
15 TRBJ2-7 TRBV7-2 NA NA CASSLAREAGYEQYF TGTGCCAGCAGCTTAGCCAGGGAGGCTGGGTACGAGCAGTACTTC
15 TRBJ2-5 TRBV5-1 NA NA CASSLVGGRSETQYF TGCGCCAGCAGCTTGGTAGGGGGAAGATCGGAGACCCAGTACTTC
13 TRBJ1-1 TRBV29-1 TRBD1 few CSTGRGRNTEAFF TGCAGCACTGGCAGGGGGCGGAACACTGAAGCTTTCTTT
16 TRBJ1-2 TRBV5-1 NA NA CASSPNPGTGLGGYTF TGCGCCAGCAGCCCCAATCCCGGGACGGGACTCGGGGGCTACACCTTC
14 TRBJ1-5 TRBV5-1 NA NA CASSLEGGNQPQHF TGCGCCAGCAGCTTGGAGGGGGGAAATCAGCCCCAGCATTTT
12 TRBJ1-2 TRBV30 NA NA CASAGAGASCTF TGTGCCTCGGCAGGGGCAGGAGCTTCGTGCACCTTC
13 TRBJ2-1 TRBV27 NA NA CASSLRGNNEQFF TGTGCCAGCAGTTTAAGGGGGAACAATGAGCAGTTCTTC
15 TRBJ2-1 TRBV7-9 NA NA CASSPPGDAYNEQFF TGTGCCAGCAGCCCGCCGGGGGACGCCTACAATGAGCAGTTCTTC
13 TRBJ1-2 TRBV4-1 NA NA CASSQDWGGGYTF TGCGCCAGCAGCCAAGATTGGGGGGGTGGCTACACCTTC